This TCR beta chain derives from a study of metastatic and nonmetastatic thyroid tumors. Overall study: Repertoires from malignant and benign thyroid patients were compared across blood and tumor or nodule tissue. Study outcomes and limitations: Compared with benign nodules, malignant thyroid tumors were reported to have significantly higher TCR beta diversity in both blood and tumor.

Per the authors' pipeline: Across clinicopathological groups, CDR3 differences served as the basis for building a distant-metastasis classifier for papillary thyroid cancer. TCRdb re-analyzed the PCR reads through MiXCR. These V and J calls derive from TCRdb rather than the authors' analysis. This sample has tens of thousands of clones, with about 18% found just once. Patients underwent thyroid surgery, and none had received any treatment before it. CDR1 and CDR2 (germline): SGDLS, YYNGEE. This CDR3 has 15 residues. With 0 bases removed from V and 3 bases from J, the gap between germline ends came to 12 bases. Note on this clone: Its matching antigen is unknown.

The source material was blood. The chain is built from TRBV9 and TRBJ1-2; D perhaps matches TRBD1 (5 bases). The source is a male donor with papillary thyroid cancer or a benign thyroid nodule (not recorded which). Some clones in this sample may be carry-over from other donors' samples. CDR3 nucleotide sequence: TGTGCCAGCAGCGTAGATGGAGGGGTGTACTATGGCTACACCTTC. Residues: CASSVDGGVYYGYTF. Full variable domain (rest looked up from reference TRBV9 and TRBJ1-2): DSGVTQTPKHLITATGQRVTLRCSPRSGDLSVYWYQQSLDQGLQFLIQYYNGEERAKGNILERFSAQQFPDLHSELNLSSLELGDSALYFCASSVDGGVYYGYTFGSGTRLTVV.